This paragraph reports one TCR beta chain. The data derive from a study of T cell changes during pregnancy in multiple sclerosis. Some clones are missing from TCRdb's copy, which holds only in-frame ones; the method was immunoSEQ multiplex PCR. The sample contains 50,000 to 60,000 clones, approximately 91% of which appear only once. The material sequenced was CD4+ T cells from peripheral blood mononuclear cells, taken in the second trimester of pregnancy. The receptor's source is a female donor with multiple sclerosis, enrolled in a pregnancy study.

The CDR3 bases are TGTGCCATCAGTGAAGTGAATAGCGGGGGGGATGAGCAGTTCTTC. Translating it yields CAISEVNSGGDEQFF. This sequence joins TRBV10-3 and TRBJ2-1; 11 bases are a match to TRBD2. Germline values: CDR1 ENHRY, CDR2 SYGVKD. This CDR3 contains 15 residues. Trimming took 3 bases from V and 8 from J; bases not matched to a gene: 6.